This T cell receptor beta chain was retrieved from a study of control samples from healthy donors and cancer patients. Sequencing used immunoSEQ multiplex PCR; TCRdb keeps in-frame clones, though not all of them. The sample contains 150,000 to 200,000 clones, under 95% of which appear only once. There are 13 residues in the CDR3. In germline, CDR1 is SGHTA, CDR2 FQGTGA. Trimming removed 5 bases at V and 6 bases at J, with 14 bases between. There are a few counts of this clone. The TCR was taken from a woman aged 18-29 years in good health. Sequencing was done on a sample of blood. V gene TRBV7-3 combines with J gene TRBJ2-7; perhaps TRBD1 as D (6 bases). The CDR3 loop reads CASSAQPGAEQYF. The CDR3 DNA follows: TGTGCCAGCAGCGCCCAACCAGGGGCCGAGCAGTACTTC. The full variable domain, its missing parts supplied by reference TRBV7-3 and TRBJ2-7, is GAGVSQTPSNKVTEKGKYVELRCDPISGHTALYWYRQSLGQGPEFLIYFQGTGAADDSGLPNDRFFAVRPEGSVSTLKIQRTERGDSAVYLCASSAQPGAEQYFGPGTRLTVT.